This TCR beta chain was observed in a study of blood T cell repertoires in COVID-19. Study-wide background: Sites across the United States, Italy and Spain contributed samples from acute and convalescent COVID-19. The cDNA or gDNA used as material had been derived from T cells, B-cell-depleted T cells, or PBMCs.

V dropped 1 base and J dropped 2 bases, with 11 bases sitting between them. Germline CDR1 and CDR2: SEHNR and FQNEAQ (reference sequence). The CDR3 spans 16 residues. Original processing methods: How many nucleated cells were present was estimated from reference gene primer amplification. Sequencing was performed with immunoSEQ multiplex PCR; in TCRdb, only in-frame clones are kept and a portion is missing. Clonal size and the V and J genes are those of that table, whereas D and trimming came from the DNA. The sample has 400,000 to 450,000 clones; about nine tenths are singletons. This receptor was obtained from a woman aged 30 to 39 with active or convalescent COVID-19. The J gene is TRBJ1-4, the V gene TRBV7-9; D might be TRBD1 (6 bases). The specimen was peripheral blood. The chain's CDR3 is CASSLGLGATNEKLFF. The CDR3 DNA sequence: TGTGCCAGCAGCTTAGGATTGGGGGCGACTAATGAAAAACTGTTTTTT.